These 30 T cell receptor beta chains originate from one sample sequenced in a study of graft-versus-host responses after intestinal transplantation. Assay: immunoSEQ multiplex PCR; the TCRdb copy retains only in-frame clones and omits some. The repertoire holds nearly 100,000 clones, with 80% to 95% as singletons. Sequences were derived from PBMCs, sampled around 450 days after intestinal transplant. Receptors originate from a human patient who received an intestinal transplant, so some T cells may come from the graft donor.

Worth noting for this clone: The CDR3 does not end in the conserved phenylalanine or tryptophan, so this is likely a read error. The CDR3 region has the DNA TGCGCCAGCAGCTTGGCGGCCGGGACAAAAAAAGGGTGGAACACTGAAGCTTTCTCT. This sequence encodes CASSLAAGTKKGWNTEAFS. The genes are TRBV5-1 and TRBJ1-1; possibly TRBD1 for D (6 bases). Trimming cost V 0 bases and J 1 base, with 22 bases left between them. The CDR3 is 19 residues long. CDR1 is SGHRS and CDR2 is YFSETQ in the germline V gene.

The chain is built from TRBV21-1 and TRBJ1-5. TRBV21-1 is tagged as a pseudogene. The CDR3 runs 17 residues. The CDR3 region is CASSKARRGRRDQPQHF. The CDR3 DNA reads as TGTGCCAGCAGCAAAGCGCGGAGGGGCAGGAGAGATCAGCCCCAGCATTTT.

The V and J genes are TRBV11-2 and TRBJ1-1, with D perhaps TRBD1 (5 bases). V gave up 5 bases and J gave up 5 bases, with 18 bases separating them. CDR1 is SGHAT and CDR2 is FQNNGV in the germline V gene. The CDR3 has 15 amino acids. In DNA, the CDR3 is TGTGCCAGCAGCCCTTCTGGAGGGGTTAAGACTGAAGCTTTCTTT. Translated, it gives CASSPSGGVKTEAFF.

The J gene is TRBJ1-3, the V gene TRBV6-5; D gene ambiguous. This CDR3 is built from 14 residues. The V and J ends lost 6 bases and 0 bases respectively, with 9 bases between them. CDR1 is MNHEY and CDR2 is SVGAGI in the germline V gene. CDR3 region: CASSPSLSGNTIYF. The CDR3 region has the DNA TGTGCCAGCAGCCCCTCTCTCTCTGGAAACACCATATATTTT.

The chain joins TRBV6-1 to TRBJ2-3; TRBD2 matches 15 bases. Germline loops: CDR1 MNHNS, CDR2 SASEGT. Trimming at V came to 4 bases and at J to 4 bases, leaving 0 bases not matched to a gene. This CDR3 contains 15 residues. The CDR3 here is CASSGTSGGADTQYF. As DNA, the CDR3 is TGTGCCAGCAGTGGGACTAGCGGGGGGGCAGATACGCAGTATTTT.

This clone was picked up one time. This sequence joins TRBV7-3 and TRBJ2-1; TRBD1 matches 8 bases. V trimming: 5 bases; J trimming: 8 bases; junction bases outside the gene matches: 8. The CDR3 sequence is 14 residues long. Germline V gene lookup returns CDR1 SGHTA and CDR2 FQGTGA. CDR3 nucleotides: TGTGCCAGCAGCCTCGACAGGGGAAGCGATGAGCAGTTCTTC. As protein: CASSLDRGSDEQFF. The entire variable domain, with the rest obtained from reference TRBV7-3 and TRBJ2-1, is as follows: GAGVSQTPSNKVTEKGKYVELRCDPISGHTALYWYRQSLGQGPEFLIYFQGTGAADDSGLPNDRFFAVRPEGSVSTLKIQRTERGDSAVYLCASSLDRGSDEQFFGPGTRLTVL.

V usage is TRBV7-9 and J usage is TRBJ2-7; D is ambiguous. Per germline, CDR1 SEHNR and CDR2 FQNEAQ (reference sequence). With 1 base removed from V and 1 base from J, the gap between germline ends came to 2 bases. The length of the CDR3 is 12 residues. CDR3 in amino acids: CASSLGSYEQYF. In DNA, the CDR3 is TGTGCCAGCAGCTTAGGGTCCTACGAGCAGTACTTC.

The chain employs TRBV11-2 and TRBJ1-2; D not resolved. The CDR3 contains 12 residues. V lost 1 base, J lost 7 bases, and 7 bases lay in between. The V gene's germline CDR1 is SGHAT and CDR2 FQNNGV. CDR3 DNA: TGTGCCAGCAGCTTAGTGGCAGGTGGCTACACCTTC. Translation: CASSLVAGGYTF.

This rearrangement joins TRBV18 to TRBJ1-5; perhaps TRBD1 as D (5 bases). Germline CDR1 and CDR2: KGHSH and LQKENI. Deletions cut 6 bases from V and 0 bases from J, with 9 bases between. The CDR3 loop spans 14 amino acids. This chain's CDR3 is CASSPGSSNQPQHF. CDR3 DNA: TGTGCCAGCTCGCCAGGGAGTAGCAATCAGCCCCAGCATTTT. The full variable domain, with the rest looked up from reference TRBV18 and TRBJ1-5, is NAGVMQNPRHLVRRRGQEARLRCSPMKGHSHVYWYRQLPEEGLKFMVYLQKENIIDESGMPKERFSAEFPKEGPSILRIQQVVRGDSAAYFCASSPGSSNQPQHFGDGTRLSIL.

The CDR3 DNA follows: TGCGCCAGCAGAGGGGAGGCAGGCCAAGAGACCCAGTACTTC. Translating gives CASRGEAGQETQYF. The gene calls are TRBV5-1 and TRBJ2-5; D is possibly TRBD2 (6 bases). The CDR3 covers 14 residues. Germline-derived CDR1 and CDR2 are SGHRS and YFSETQ. Trimming removed 5 bases at V and 1 base at J, with 12 bases between.

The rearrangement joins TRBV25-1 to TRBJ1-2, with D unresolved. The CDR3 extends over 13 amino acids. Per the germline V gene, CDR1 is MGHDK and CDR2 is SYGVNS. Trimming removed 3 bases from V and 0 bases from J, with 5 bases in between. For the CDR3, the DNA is TGTGCCAGCAGTGAGTCCGCTAACTATGGCTACACCTTC. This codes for CASSESANYGYTF.

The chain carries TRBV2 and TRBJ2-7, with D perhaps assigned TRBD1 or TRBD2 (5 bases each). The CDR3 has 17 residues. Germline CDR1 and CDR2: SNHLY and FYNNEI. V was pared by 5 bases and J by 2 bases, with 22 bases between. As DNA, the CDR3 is TGTGCCAGCAGTCCCCCCCCGGGGCTCCGGCACCCCTACGAGCAGTACTTC. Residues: CASSPPPGLRHPYEQYF. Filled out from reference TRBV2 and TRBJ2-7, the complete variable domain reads EPEVTQTPSHQVTQMGQEVILRCVPISNHLYFYWYRQILGQKVEFLVSFYNNEISEKSEIFDDQFSVERPDGSNFTLKIRSTKLEDSAMYFCASSPPPGLRHPYEQYFGPGTRLTVT.

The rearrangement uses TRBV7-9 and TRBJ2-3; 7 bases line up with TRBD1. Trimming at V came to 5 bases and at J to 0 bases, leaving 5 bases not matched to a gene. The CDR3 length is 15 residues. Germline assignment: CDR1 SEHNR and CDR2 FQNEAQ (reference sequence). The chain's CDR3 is CASSPDRYSTDTQYF. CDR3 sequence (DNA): TGTGCCAGCAGCCCGGACAGGTATAGCACAGATACGCAGTATTTT.

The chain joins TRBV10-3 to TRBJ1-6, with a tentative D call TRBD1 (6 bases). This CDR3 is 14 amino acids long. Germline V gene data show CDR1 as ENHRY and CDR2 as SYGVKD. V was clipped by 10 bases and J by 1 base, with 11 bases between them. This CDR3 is CATRGQSYNSPLHF. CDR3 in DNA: TGTGCCACCCGAGGACAGTCCTATAATTCACCCCTCCACTTT.

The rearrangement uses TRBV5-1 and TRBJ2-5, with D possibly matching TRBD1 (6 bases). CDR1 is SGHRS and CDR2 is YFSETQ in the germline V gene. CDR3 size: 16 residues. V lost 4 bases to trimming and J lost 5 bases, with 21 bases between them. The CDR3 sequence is CASSLDLQGRGETQYF. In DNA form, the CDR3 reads TGCGCCAGCAGCCTGGATTTACAGGGACGTGGGGAGACCCAGTACTTC.

CDR3 nucleotide sequence: TGTGCCAGCACGACAGAGAACACTGAAGCTTTCTTT. This gives the protein CASTTENTEAFF. The gene calls are TRBV5-6 and TRBJ1-1; D might be TRBD1 (5 bases). V lost 6 bases and J 1 base, leaving 7 bases between the germline ends. Germline loops: CDR1 SGHDT, CDR2 YYEEEE. The CDR3 runs 12 residues.

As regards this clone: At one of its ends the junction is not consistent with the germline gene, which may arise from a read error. CDR3 amino acids: CASSVTTTSEKLFF. Written as DNA, the CDR3 is TGCGCCAGCAGCGTAACCACCACTAGTGAAAAACTGTTTTTT. The V gene is TRBV10-2, the J gene TRBJ1-4, with no clear D. Looked up from germline, CDR1 is WSHSY and CDR2 is SAAADI. This CDR3 contains 14 residues.

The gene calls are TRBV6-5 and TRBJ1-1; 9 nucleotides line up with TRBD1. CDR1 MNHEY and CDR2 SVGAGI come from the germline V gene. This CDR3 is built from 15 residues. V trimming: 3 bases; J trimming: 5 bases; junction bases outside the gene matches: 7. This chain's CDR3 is CASSYWTGAGTEAFF. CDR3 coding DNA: TGTGCCAGCAGTTATTGGACAGGGGCTGGAACTGAAGCTTTCTTT.

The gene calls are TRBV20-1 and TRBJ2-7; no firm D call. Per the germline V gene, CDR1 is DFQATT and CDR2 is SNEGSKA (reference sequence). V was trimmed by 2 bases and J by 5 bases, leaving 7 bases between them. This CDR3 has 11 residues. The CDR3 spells CSARLLDEQYF. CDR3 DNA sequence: TGCAGTGCTAGATTGCTCGACGAGCAGTACTTC.

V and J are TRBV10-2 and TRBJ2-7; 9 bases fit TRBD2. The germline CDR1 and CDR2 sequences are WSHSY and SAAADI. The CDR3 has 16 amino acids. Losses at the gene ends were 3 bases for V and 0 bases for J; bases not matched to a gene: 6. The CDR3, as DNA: TGCGCCAGCAGTGACCCGACTAGCGGACCCTCCTACGAGCAGTACTTC. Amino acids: CASSDPTSGPSYEQYF.

The CDR3 DNA follows: TGTGCCAGCAGCTTGGTATGGGATACGCAGTATTTT. This codes for CASSLVWDTQYF. V usage is TRBV5-8 and J usage is TRBJ2-3, with D hard to call. Germline V lookup: CDR1 SGHTS, CDR2 YDEGEE. With 0 bases removed from V and 6 bases from J, the gap between germline ends came to 5 bases. CDR3 size: 12 residues.

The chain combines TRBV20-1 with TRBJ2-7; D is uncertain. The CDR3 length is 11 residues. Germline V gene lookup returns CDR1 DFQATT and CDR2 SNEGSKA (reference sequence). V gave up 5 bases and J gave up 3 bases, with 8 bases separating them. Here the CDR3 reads CSAGLGYEQYF. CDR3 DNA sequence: TGCAGTGCTGGCCTCGGCTACGAGCAGTACTTC.

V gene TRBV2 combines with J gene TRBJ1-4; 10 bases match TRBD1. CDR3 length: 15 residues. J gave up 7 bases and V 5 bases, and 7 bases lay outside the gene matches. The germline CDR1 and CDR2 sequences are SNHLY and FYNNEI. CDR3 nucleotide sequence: TGTGCCAGCAGTCGGACCGGGACAGGGGTTGAAAAACTGTTTTTT. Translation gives CASSRTGTGVEKLFF.

The DNA of the CDR3 is TGCGCCAGCAGCTTGTTGGGGGGTCAGCCCCAGCATTTT. Encoded protein: CASSLLGGQPQHF. The chain employs TRBV5-1 and TRBJ1-5, with D possibly matching TRBD1 (5 bases). V lost 1 base and J 6 bases, leaving 8 bases between the germline ends. CDR1 and CDR2 (germline): SGHRS, YFSETQ. The CDR3 runs 13 residues.

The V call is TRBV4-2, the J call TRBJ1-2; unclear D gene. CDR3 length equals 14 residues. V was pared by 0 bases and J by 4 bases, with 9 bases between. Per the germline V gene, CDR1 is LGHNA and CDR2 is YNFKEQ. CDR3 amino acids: CASSQDPLSYGYTF. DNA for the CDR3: TGTGCCAGCAGCCAAGACCCCCTTAGCTATGGCTACACCTTC.

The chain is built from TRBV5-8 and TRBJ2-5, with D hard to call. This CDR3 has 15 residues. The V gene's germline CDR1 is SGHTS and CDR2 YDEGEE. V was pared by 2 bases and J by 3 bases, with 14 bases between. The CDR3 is CASSFLLWLEETQYF. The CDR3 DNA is TGTGCCAGCAGCTTTTTACTATGGCTCGAAGAGACCCAGTACTTC. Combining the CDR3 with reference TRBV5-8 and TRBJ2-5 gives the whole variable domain EAGVTQSPTHLIKTRGQQATLRCSPISGHTSVYWYQQALGLGLQFLLWYDEGEERNRGNFPPRFSGRQFPNYSSELNVNALELEDSALYLCASSFLLWLEETQYFGPGTRLLVL.

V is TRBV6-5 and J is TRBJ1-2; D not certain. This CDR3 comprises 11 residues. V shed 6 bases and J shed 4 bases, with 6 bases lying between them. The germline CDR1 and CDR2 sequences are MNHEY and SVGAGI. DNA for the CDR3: TGTGCCAGCAGCGGAGCCTATGGCTACACCTTC. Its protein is CASSGAYGYTF.

For the CDR3, the DNA is TGTGCCAGCTCACCGGGGGGTCGGGACACTGAAGCTTTCTTT. Amino acids: CASSPGGRDTEAFF. The chain joins TRBV18 to TRBJ1-1; D might be TRBD1 (5 bases). V lost 3 bases and J 3 bases, leaving 11 bases between the germline ends. Per germline, CDR1 KGHSH and CDR2 LQKENI. The CDR3 extends over 14 amino acids.

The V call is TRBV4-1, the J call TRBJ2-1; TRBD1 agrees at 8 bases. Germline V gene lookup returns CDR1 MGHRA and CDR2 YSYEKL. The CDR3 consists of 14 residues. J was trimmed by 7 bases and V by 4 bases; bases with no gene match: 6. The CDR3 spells CASSPEQGGNEQFF. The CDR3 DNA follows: TGCGCCAGCAGCCCGGAACAGGGGGGAAATGAGCAGTTCTTC.

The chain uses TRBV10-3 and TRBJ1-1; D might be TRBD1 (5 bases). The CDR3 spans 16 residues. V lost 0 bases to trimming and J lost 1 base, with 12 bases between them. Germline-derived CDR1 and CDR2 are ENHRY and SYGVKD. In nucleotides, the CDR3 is TGTGCCATCAGTGAGTCGAGGGGATCAGGGAACACTGAAGCTTTCTTT. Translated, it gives CAISESRGSGNTEAFF.